The count of the clone carrying this T cell receptor (beta chain) is one. What it recognizes is unknown. Per the study methods: Junction-only immunoSEQ sequences carried no quality scores, so filtering differed. Repertoires were generated with immunoSEQ multiplex PCR, while TCRdb's copy carries only in-frame clones and drops some. V and J calls and clone size are those listed in that table; D and trimming were worked out from the DNA. The sample consists of 1,400,000 or so clones, roughly 98.5% of them appearing once. The data stem from a study of shared clonotypes between healthy human individuals. General observations from the study: Estimated clonotype richness was generally higher in naive than memory subsets. In several donors, around 5.5% of naive CD4 clonotypes appeared in common.

Trimming took 0 bases from V and 7 from J, leaving 9 bases between them. The CDR3 spans 13 residues. The germline V gene has CDR1 WNHNN and CDR2 SYGVQD (reference sequence). Sequencing used naive CD4+ T cells sorted from blood. As for subset: CD45RA+ positively selected. This TCR was recovered from a man aged 25 to 40 in good health. The chain combines TRBV10-1 with TRBJ2-5, with a tentative D call TRBD2 (6 bases). CDR3 in DNA: TGCGCCAGCAGTGAGTCCGGGACTGGGACCCAGTACTTC. It translates to CASSESGTGTQYF.